This entry lists 25 T cell receptor beta chains sequenced from one sample in a study of control samples from healthy donors and cancer patients. The table came from immunoSEQ multiplex PCR; TCRdb's copy has only in-frame clones and leaves some out. The sample records 120,000 to 150,000 clones, more than 85% being singletons. Sequences were obtained from blood. The receptors originated from a man aged 25-45 years in good health.

This chain joins TRBV14 and TRBJ2-3; D possibly uses TRBD1 or TRBD2 (5 bases each). The V end lost 1 base, the J end lost 8 bases, and 7 bases lay between the germline ends. The CDR3 sequence is 12 residues long. Germline lookup yields CDR1 SGHDN and CDR2 FVKESK. The CDR3 coding sequence is TGTGCCAGCAGCCAAGGGGGGAGTACGCAGTATTTT. Its protein is CASSQGGSTQYF.

In this sample, this clone turned up once. This chain uses TRBV6-1 with TRBJ2-7; no reliable D call. This CDR3 region has 11 residues. V was pared by 3 bases and J by 4 bases, with 4 bases between. CDR1 is MNHNS and CDR2 is SASEGT in the germline V gene. As DNA, the CDR3 is TGTGCCAGCAGTGATGGGTACGAGCAGTACTTC. It translates to CASSDGYEQYF.

V gene TRBV3-1 (or the pseudogene TRBV3-2) combines with J gene TRBJ2-1; D may be TRBD1 or TRBD2 (5 bases each). The CDR3 consists of 16 residues. Germline V gene sequence: CDR1 LGHDT, CDR2 YNNKEL (reference sequence). V lost 3 bases to trimming and J lost 3 bases, with 15 bases between them. CDR3 bases: TGTGCCAGCAGCCACCCCGGGGCTGTCGGCTACAATGAGCAGTTCTTC. It codes for CASSHPGAVGYNEQFF.

The genes are TRBV5-1 and TRBJ1-1; tentatively, D is TRBD1 (5 bases). Germline lookup yields CDR1 SGHRS and CDR2 YFSETQ. The CDR3 contains 13 residues. Trimming cost V 4 bases and J 1 base, with 8 bases left between them. This CDR3 reads CASSSGQNTEAFF. The CDR3 nucleotides read TGCGCCAGCAGCAGTGGACAGAACACTGAAGCTTTCTTT.

The chain links TRBV24-1 to TRBJ1-1; D might be TRBD1 (6 bases). This CDR3 spans 8 amino acids. Germline CDR1 is KGHDR and CDR2 is SFDVKD. The V gene lost 12 bases and the J gene lost 11 bases, with 9 bases spanning the gap. CDR3 region: CAGQGAFF. The DNA of the CDR3 is TGTGCCGGGCAGGGGGCTTTCTTT.

The genes are TRBV6-1 and TRBJ2-3; D gene ambiguous. Per germline, CDR1 MNHNS and CDR2 SASEGT. The CDR3 runs to 11 residues. Trimming removed 1 base at V and 6 bases at J, with 2 bases between. CDR3 sequence (DNA): TGTGCCAGCAGTGAAGTGGATACGCAGTATTTT. Amino acids: CASSEVDTQYF.

This clone was found a few times. The chain carries TRBV28 and TRBJ1-2; D may be TRBD1 (5 bases). Germline CDR1 reads MDHEN; CDR2 reads SYDVKM. CDR3 size: 13 residues. V was pared by 2 bases and J by 7 bases, with 11 bases between. The CDR3 here is CASSLGRGFGYTF. CDR3 DNA: TGTGCCAGCAGTTTAGGGAGGGGATTTGGCTACACCTTC.

This clone was picked up one time. The chain has TRBV14 and TRBJ1-2, with 10 bases identical to TRBD1. J lost 7 bases, V lost 4 bases, and 3 bases had no gene match. The CDR3 length is 13 residues. Germline CDR1 and CDR2: SGHDN and FVKESK. The CDR3 loop reads CASSPGQGTGYTF. DNA of the CDR3: TGTGCCAGCAGCCCGGGACAGGGGACTGGCTACACCTTC.

In its sample, this clone was seen once. The rearrangement links TRBV7-9 to TRBJ2-7; D gene uncertain. This CDR3 contains 14 residues. Germline CDR1 reads SEHNR; CDR2 reads FQNEAQ (reference sequence). Between the trimmed V and J ends, which lost 3 bases and 3 bases, there was a span of 12 bases. The CDR3 spells CASSFLGQDYEQYF. The DNA for the CDR3 is TGTGCCAGCAGCTTCCTCGGGCAAGACTACGAGCAGTACTTC.

In the case of this clone: The missing conserved phenylalanine or tryptophan at the end of this CDR3 makes a read error likely. No DNA is shown, since the ends of the CDR3 on it are uncertain; the CDR3 is the one TCRdb lists. The chain employs TRBV25-1 and TRBJ2-7; TRBD2 is the table's D call and was not checked against the DNA. CDR1 and CDR2 (germline): MGHDK, SYGVNS. Both ends counted, the CDR3 spans 16 residues. CDR3 loop: CASSDYQGLAGEVAYS.

The V call is TRBV27, the J call TRBJ1-6; 7 nucleotides align to TRBD1. V gave up 3 bases and J gave up 9 bases; unmatched junction bases: 11. Germline values: CDR1 MNHEY, CDR2 SMNVEV (reference sequence). The CDR3 spans 16 residues. The CDR3 region is CASSFSGGRVGSPLHF. The CDR3 nucleotides are TGTGCCAGCAGTTTCTCAGGGGGAAGGGTAGGTTCACCCCTCCACTTT.

The CDR3 here is CASSEYPRGTEAFF. CDR3 bases: TGTGCCAGCAGTGAATATCCCCGGGGGACTGAAGCTTTCTTT. The chain combines TRBV2 with TRBJ1-1; a weak D match, TRBD1 (5 bases). This CDR3 spans 14 amino acids. The V end lost 2 bases, the J end lost 5 bases, and 12 bases lay between the germline ends. Germline V gene data show CDR1 as SNHLY and CDR2 as FYNNEI.

This clone was picked up a small number of times. The CDR3 DNA follows: TGTGCCTGGGCTGCGGAGAACACTGAAGCTTTCTTT. This encodes CAWAAENTEAFF. The genes are TRBV30 and TRBJ1-1, with D unresolved. Germline-derived CDR1 and CDR2 are GTSNPN and SVGIG (reference sequence). This CDR3 is 12 amino acids long. The germline V and J ends were trimmed by 5 bases and 1 base, with 8 bases remaining between them.

This clone has just one count. The genes are TRBV7-8 and TRBJ1-1; a weak D match, TRBD1 (5 bases). CDR3 size: 16 residues. Trimming left V 5 bases short and J 1 base short, with 17 bases between. Germline CDR1 is SGHVS and CDR2 is FQNEAQ. DNA for the CDR3: TGTGCCAGCAGCCCCGTCGGGGGGATGGGGAACACTGAAGCTTTCTTT. Its protein product is CASSPVGGMGNTEAFF.

This rearrangement joins TRBV30 to TRBJ2-5; D is possibly TRBD1 or TRBD2 (5 bases each). The CDR3 has 13 amino acids. Trimming took 2 bases from V and 1 from J, leaving 8 bases between them. CDR1 and CDR2 from the germline V gene are GTSNPN and SVGIG (reference sequence). This CDR3 reads CAWSLGGQETQYF. CDR3 in DNA: TGTGCCTGGAGTCTTGGGGGCCAAGAGACCCAGTACTTC.

This clone appeared a few times. The same CDR3 can be traced to other DNA sequences in this sample. CDR3 bases: TGTGCCAGTAGTATCCGGCGGGGGGGCACAGATACGCAGTATTTT. It specifies CASSIRRGGTDTQYF. The chain combines TRBV19 with TRBJ2-3, with 8 bases that match TRBD2. There are 15 residues in the CDR3. Germline V CDR1 and CDR2: LNHDA, SQIVND (reference sequence). J gave up 1 base and V 3 bases, and 3 bases lay outside the gene matches.

Regarding this clone: The sample carries other DNA sequences with the same CDR3. This chain connects TRBV5-1 to TRBJ1-6; D is uncertain. V lost 4 bases, J lost 7 bases, and 12 bases lay in between. Per the germline V gene, CDR1 is SGHRS and CDR2 is YFSETQ. The CDR3 has 14 amino acids. CDR3 in DNA: TGCGCCAGCAGCCTGGACGGTGGGAATTCACCCCTCCACTTT. Protein product: CASSLDGGNSPLHF.

This CDR3 is CASSFPTPRRPGQGPEAFF. CDR3 sequence (DNA): TGTGCCAGCAGCTTCCCAACCCCCCGAAGACCAGGTCAAGGCCCTGAAGCTTTCTTT. The chain has TRBV11-2 and TRBJ1-1; D remains ambiguous. The CDR3 is 19 residues long. The V end lost 3 bases, the J end lost 6 bases, and 29 bases lay between the germline ends. The germline CDR1 and CDR2 sequences are SGHAT and FQNNGV.

The CDR3 loop reads CASSPRGSLYEQYF. In DNA, the CDR3 is TGTGCCAGCAGCCCAAGGGGCAGCCTCTACGAGCAGTACTTC. The chain combines TRBV11-2 with TRBJ2-7; maybe TRBD1 (5 bases). The CDR3 loop spans 14 amino acids. Germline assignment: CDR1 SGHAT and CDR2 FQNNGV. Trimming removed 5 bases from V and 3 bases from J, with 14 bases in between.

The chain employs TRBV18 and TRBJ1-1, with D perhaps TRBD1 (5 bases). The CDR3 loop spans 14 amino acids. Trimming took off 5 bases at V and 12 bases at J, with 22 bases between the two ends. Germline CDR1 reads KGHSH; CDR2 reads LQKENI. The CDR3 nucleotides read TGTGCCAGCTCAACGCAGGGCTACCGTGGGGAAACTTTCTTT. Translating it yields CASSTQGYRGETFF.

V usage is TRBV5-1 and J usage is TRBJ2-2, with TRBD2 matching over 8 bases. Trimming took 0 bases from V and 3 from J; bases not matched to a gene: 4. CDR1 and CDR2 from the germline V gene are SGHRS and YFSETQ. CDR3 size: 16 residues. This CDR3 is CASSLAGGADTGELFF. CDR3 coding DNA: TGCGCCAGCAGCTTGGCCGGGGGGGCGGACACCGGGGAGCTGTTTTTT.

The chain is built from TRBV11-2 and TRBJ2-7; 8 nucleotides align to TRBD1. Germline-derived CDR1 and CDR2 are SGHAT and FQNNGV. This CDR3 contains 13 residues. V lost 4 bases to trimming and J lost 3 bases; unmatched junction nucleotides: 2. The CDR3 reads CASSSTGGYEQYF. DNA of the CDR3: TGTGCCAGCAGCTCTACAGGGGGCTACGAGCAGTACTTC.

The V and J genes are TRBV5-5 and TRBJ2-7, with D perhaps assigned TRBD1 or TRBD2 (5 bases each). Trimming pared 2 bases from V and 2 bases from J, leaving 14 bases between. This CDR3 spans 15 amino acids. The V gene's germline CDR1 is SGHKS and CDR2 YYEKEE (reference sequence). The chain's CDR3 is CASSFLGVGAYEQYF. CDR3 nucleotide sequence: TGTGCCAGCAGCTTTCTCGGGGTGGGGGCCTACGAGCAGTACTTC.

In this sample, this clone turned up once. The genes are TRBV19 and TRBJ1-2; D is perhaps TRBD1 (5 bases). Trimming took off 3 bases at V and 3 bases at J, with 11 bases between the two ends. The CDR3 contains 14 residues. The germline CDR1 and CDR2 sequences are LNHDA and SQIVND (reference sequence). The CDR3 nucleotides read TGTGCCAGTAGTATGCGGGGCCAGTACTATGGCTACACCTTC. Its translation is CASSMRGQYYGYTF. Filled out from reference TRBV19 and TRBJ1-2, the complete variable domain reads DGGITQSPKYLFRKEGQNVTLSCEQNLNHDAMYWYRQDPGQGLRLIYYSQIVNDFQKGDIAEGYSVSREKKESFPLTVTSAQKNPTAFYLCASSMRGQYYGYTFGSGTRLTVV.

V gene TRBV5-1 combines with J gene TRBJ2-7, with TRBD2 as a possible D gene (6 bases). This CDR3 is 15 amino acids long. V was pared by 4 bases and J by 3 bases, with 17 bases between. Germline loops: CDR1 SGHRS, CDR2 YFSETQ. The CDR3 DNA sequence: TGCGCCAGCAGCACCACTAGCAGCACTATCTACGAGCAGTACTTC. This gives the protein CASSTTSSTIYEQYF.